This TCR beta chain was retrieved from a study of radiotherapy plus CTLA-4 blockade in lung cancer. Overall study: Patients showed objective responses in over 15% of cases, and disease control was achieved by under 35%. Study results and caveats: Early blood T cell clone changes and increased post-radiation serum interferon-beta were reportedly the strongest response predictors. Expansion in blood of tumor-derived TCR clones was seen after radiotherapy plus ipilimumab.

Patients in the study, people with chemo-refractory metastatic non-small-cell lung cancer, received focal radiation plus ipilimumab CTLA-4 blockade. CDR1 is MNHEY, CDR2 SMNVEV, per germline (reference sequence). V shed 4 bases, J shed 4 bases, and the junction held 5 bases outside the gene matches. The CDR3 length is 16 residues. Data came from immunoSEQ multiplex PCR; TCRdb stores just in-frame clones and leaves some out. The table includes more than 100,000 clones, about 90% detected once. A word on this clone: Its antigen is not known.

This TCR derives from a human donor with non-small cell lung cancer that progressed on radiotherapy plus ipilimumab. The specimen comprised peripheral blood, sampled from a patient treated with radiotherapy plus ipilimumab. This chain uses TRBV27 with TRBJ2-1, with 12 bases matching TRBD2. CDR3 DNA: TGTGCCAGCAGTTCAAGACTAGCGGGAGAATACAATGAGCAGTTCTTC. Translating gives CASSSRLAGEYNEQFF.